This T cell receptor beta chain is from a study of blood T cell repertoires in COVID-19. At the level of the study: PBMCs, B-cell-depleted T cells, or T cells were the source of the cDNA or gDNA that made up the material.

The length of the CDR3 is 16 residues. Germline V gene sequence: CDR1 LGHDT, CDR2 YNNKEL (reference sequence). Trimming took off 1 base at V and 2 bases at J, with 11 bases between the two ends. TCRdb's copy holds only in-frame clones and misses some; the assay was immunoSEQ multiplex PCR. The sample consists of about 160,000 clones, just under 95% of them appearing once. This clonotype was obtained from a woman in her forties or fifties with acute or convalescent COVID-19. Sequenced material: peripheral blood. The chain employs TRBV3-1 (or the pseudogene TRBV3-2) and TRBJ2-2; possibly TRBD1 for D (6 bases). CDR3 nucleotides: TGTGCCAGCAGCCAAGGACAGGCCTCCAACACCGGGGAGCTGTTTTTT. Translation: CASSQGQASNTGELFF.